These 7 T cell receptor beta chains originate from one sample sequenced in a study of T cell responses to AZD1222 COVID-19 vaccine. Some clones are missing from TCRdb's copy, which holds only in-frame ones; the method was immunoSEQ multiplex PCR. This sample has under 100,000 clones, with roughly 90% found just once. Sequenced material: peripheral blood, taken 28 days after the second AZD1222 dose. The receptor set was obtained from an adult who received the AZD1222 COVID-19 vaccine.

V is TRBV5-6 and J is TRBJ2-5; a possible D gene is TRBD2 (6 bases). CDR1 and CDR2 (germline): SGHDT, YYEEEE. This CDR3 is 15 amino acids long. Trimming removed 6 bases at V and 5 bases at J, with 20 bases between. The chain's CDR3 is CASNRRTLGGETQYF. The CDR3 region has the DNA TGTGCCAGCAACCGGAGGACCCTTGGGGGGGAGACCCAGTACTTC.

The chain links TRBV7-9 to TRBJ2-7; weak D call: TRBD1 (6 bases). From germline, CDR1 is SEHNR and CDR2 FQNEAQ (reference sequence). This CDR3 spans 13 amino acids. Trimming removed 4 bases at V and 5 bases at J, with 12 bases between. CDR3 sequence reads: CASSSPWDNEQYV. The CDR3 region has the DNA TGTGCCAGCAGCTCCCCATGGGACAACGAGCAGTACGTC.

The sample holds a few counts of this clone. This CDR3 reads CASSDRGPGEQYF. Written as DNA, the CDR3 is TGTGCCAGCAGCGACAGGGGGCCGGGGGAGCAGTACTTC. The gene calls are TRBV6-2 or TRBV6-3 and TRBJ2-7; 10 bases line up with TRBD1. CDR1 is MNHEY and CDR2 is SVGEGT in the germline V gene. V lost 6 bases to trimming and J lost 7 bases; unmatched junction nucleotides: 6. The CDR3 is made up of 13 amino acids.

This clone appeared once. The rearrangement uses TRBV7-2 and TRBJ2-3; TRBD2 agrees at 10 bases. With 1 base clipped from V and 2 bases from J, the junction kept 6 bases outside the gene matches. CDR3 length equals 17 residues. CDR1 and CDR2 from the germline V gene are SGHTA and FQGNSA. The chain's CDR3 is CASSLDSGGAVTDTQYF. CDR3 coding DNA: TGTGCCAGCAGCTTAGACAGCGGGGGGGCCGTCACAGATACGCAGTATTTT.

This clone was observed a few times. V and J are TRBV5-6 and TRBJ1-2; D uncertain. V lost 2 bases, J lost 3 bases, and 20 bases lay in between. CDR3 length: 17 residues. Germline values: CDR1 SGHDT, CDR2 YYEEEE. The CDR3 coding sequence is TGTGCCAGCAGCTTTTTTATCCCCCGGCTGGGTGACTATGGCTACACCTTC. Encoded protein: CASSFFIPRLGDYGYTF.

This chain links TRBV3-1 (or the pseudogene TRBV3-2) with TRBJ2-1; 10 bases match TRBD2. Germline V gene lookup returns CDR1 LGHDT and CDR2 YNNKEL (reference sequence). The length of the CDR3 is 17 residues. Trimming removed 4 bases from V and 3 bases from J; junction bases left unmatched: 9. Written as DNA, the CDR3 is TGTGCCAGCAGCCCCGAAATAGGACTAGCGGACTACAATGAGCAGTTCTTC. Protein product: CASSPEIGLADYNEQFF.

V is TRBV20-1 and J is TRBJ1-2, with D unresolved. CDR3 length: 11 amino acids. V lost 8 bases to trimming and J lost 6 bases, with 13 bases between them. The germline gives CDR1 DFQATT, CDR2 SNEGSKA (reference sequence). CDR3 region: CSTQLGDGYTF. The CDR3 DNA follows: TGCAGTACGCAGTTGGGTGATGGCTACACCTTC.